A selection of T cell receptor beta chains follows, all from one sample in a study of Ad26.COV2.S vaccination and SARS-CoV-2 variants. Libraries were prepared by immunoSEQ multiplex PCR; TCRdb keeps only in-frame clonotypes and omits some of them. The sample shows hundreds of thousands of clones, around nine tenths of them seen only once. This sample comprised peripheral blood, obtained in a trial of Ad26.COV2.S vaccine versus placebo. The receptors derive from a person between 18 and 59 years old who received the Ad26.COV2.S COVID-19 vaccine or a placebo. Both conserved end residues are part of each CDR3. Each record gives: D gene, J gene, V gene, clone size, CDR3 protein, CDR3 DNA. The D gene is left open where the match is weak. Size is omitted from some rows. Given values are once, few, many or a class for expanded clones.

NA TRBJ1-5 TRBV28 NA CASSPQTDRQRPQHF TGTGCCAGCAGCCCTCAGACTGACCGCCAAAGGCCCCAGCATTTT
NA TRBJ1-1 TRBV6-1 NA CASSGRRTEMNTEAFF TGTGCCAGCAGTGGACGGAGGACAGAGATGAACACTGAAGCTTTCTTT
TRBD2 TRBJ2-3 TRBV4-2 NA CASSQRSGGAGDTQYF TGTGCCAGCAGCCAAAGAAGCGGGGGGGCGGGAGATACGCAGTATTTT
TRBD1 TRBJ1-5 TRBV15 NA CATSRDRGSNQPQHF TGTGCCACCAGCCGGGACAGGGGAAGCAATCAGCCCCAGCATTTT
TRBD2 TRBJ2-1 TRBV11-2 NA CASSLAPGLAGNNEQFF TGTGCCAGCAGCCTCGCCCCGGGACTAGCGGGAAACAATGAGCAGTTCTTC
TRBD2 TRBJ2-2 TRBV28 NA CASRTLRGTSHYTGELFF TGTGCCAGCAGGACCCTTAGGGGGACTAGTCATTACACCGGGGAGCTGTTTTTT
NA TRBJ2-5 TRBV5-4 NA CASSTPQDPVGTQYF TGTGCCAGCAGCACACCTCAGGACCCAGTTGGGACCCAGTACTTC
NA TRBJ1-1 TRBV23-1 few CASSRSRGALNTEAFF TGCGCCAGCAGTCGCTCCCGGGGTGCCTTGAACACTGAAGCTTTCTTT
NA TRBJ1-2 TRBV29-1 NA CSVEGHDGYTF TGCAGCGTTGAAGGACATGATGGCTACACCTTC
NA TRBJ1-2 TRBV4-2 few CASSQDGNPTNYGYTF TGTGCCAGCAGCCAAGATGGGAACCCTACTAACTATGGCTACACCTTC
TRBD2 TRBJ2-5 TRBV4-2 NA CASSQDVASGRAAQETQYF TGTGCCAGCAGCCAAGATGTGGCTAGCGGGAGGGCCGCGCAAGAGACCCAGTACTTC
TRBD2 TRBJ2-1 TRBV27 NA CASSRGSERNEQFF TGTGCCAGCAGTCGCGGGAGTGAACGCAATGAGCAGTTCTTC
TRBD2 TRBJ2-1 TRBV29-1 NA CSVDGLAGAYNEQFF TGCAGCGTTGACGGACTAGCGGGAGCCTACAATGAGCAGTTCTTC
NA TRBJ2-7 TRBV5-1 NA CASSPRTAAYEQYF TGCGCCAGCAGCCCGCGGACAGCCGCCTACGAGCAGTACTTC
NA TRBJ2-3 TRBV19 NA CASSPTGWVTSTDTQYF TGTGCCAGTAGTCCCACGGGGTGGGTAACTAGCACAGATACGCAGTATTTT
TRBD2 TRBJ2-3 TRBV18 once CASSHSSGRVTDTQYF TGTGCCAGCTCACACTCTAGCGGGAGAGTCACAGATACGCAGTATTTT
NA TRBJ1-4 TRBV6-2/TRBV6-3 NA CASRPTAINEKLFF TGTGCCAGCAGGCCTACAGCTATTAATGAAAAACTGTTTTTT
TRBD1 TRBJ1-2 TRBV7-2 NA CASSLSGQEISNGYTF TGTGCCAGCAGCTTAAGCGGACAGGAGATATCGAATGGCTACACCTTC
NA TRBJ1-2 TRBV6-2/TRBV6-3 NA CASSYLGKDGYTF TGTGCCAGCAGTTACTTAGGGAAGGATGGCTACACCTTC
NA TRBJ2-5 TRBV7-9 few CASSSPAGRQETQYF TGTGCCAGCAGCTCCCCGGCGGGACGGCAAGAGACCCAGTACTTC
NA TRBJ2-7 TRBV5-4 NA CASSLAPESYEQYF TGTGCCAGCAGCTTGGCCCCCGAGAGCTACGAGCAGTACTTC
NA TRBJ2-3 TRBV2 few CASSGRAGSPSTDTQYF TGTGCCAGCAGTGGTAGAGCTGGTTCCCCTAGCACAGATACGCAGTATTTT
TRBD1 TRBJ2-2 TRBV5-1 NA CASSFQGQVGTGELFF TGCGCCAGCAGCTTTCAAGGACAGGTGGGCACCGGGGAGCTGTTTTTT
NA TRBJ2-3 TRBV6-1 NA CASSEWQRGGSTDTQYF TGTGCCAGCAGTGAATGGCAGCGAGGGGGGAGCACAGATACGCAGTATTTT
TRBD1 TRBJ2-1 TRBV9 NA CASSAPRGGTGEFAEQFF TGTGCCAGCAGCGCTCCTCGGGGAGGGACAGGGGAGTTCGCTGAGCAGTTCTTC
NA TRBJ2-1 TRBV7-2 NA CASSLAPDNEQFF TGTGCCAGCAGCTTAGCCCCGGACAATGAGCAGTTCTTC
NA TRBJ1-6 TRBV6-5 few CASSYSRGNSPLHF TGTGCCAGCAGTTACTCGCGGGGGAATTCACCCCTCCACTTT
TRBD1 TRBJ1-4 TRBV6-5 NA CASSSPLPGQNEKLFF TGTGCCAGCAGTTCCCCTCTTCCGGGACAGAATGAAAAACTGTTTTTT
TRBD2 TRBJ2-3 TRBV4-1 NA CASRGVGTSGRGNTDTQYF TGCGCCAGCAGAGGGGTCGGGACTAGCGGGAGGGGGAACACAGATACGCAGTATTTT
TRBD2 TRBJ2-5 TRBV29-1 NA CSVLAGALQETQYF TGCAGCGTACTAGCGGGAGCCCTCCAAGAGACCCAGTACTTC
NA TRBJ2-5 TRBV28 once CASSLKGEETQYF TGTGCCAGCAGTTTAAAGGGGGAAGAGACCCAGTACTTC
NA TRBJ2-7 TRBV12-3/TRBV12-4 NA CASSDNRAYEQYF TGTGCCAGCAGTGATAACAGGGCATACGAGCAGTACTTC
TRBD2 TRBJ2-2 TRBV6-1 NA CASSGTSGRLSGELFF TGTGCCAGCAGTGGGACTAGCGGGAGACTGAGCGGGGAGCTGTTTTTT
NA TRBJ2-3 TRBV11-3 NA CASSLARGDTQYF TGTGCCAGCAGCTTAGCCAGGGGAGATACGCAGTATTTT
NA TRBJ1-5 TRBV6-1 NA CASSELWFNQPQHF TGTGCCAGCAGTGAACTTTGGTTCAATCAGCCCCAGCATTTT
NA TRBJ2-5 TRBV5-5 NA CASSLFSRPGETQYF TGTGCCAGCAGTCTGTTTTCGAGACCTGGCGAGACCCAGTACTTC
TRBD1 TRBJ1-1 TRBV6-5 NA CASTHRGGTEAFF TGTGCCAGCACCCACAGGGGCGGGACTGAAGCTTTCTTT
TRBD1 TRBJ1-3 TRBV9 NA CASSVEGASGNTIYF TGTGCCAGCAGCGTAGAGGGGGCGTCTGGAAACACCATATATTTT
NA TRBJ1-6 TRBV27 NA CASSLREGWSSPLHF TGTGCCAGCAGTTTAAGGGAGGGGTGGTCCTCACCCCTCCACTTT
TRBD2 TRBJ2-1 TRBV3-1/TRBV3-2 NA CASSQDLLAGTYNEQFF TGTGCCAGCAGCCAAGATTTGCTAGCGGGAACTTACAATGAGCAGTTCTTC
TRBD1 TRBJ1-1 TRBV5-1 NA CASSLAGQGSAAFF TGCGCCAGCAGCTTGGCCGGACAGGGTTCGGCGGCTTTCTTT
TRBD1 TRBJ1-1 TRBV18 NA CASSPSGQGGGEAFF TGTGCCAGCTCACCAAGTGGGCAGGGGGGAGGTGAAGCTTTCTTT
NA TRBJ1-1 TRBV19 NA CASSYRGNTEAFF TGTGCCAGTAGTTACAGAGGGAACACTGAAGCTTTCTTT
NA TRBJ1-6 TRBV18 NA CASSPGGAESPLHF TGTGCCAGCTCACCCGGGGGGGCAGAATCACCCCTCCACTTT
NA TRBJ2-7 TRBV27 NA CASSLNEQYF TGTGCCAGCAGTTTAAACGAGCAGTACTTC
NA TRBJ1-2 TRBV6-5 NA CASSYRGAGYTF TGTGCCAGCAGTTACAGGGGTGCCGGCTACACCTTC
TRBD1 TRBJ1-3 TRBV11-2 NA CASSLNQGAGNTIYF TGTGCCAGCAGCTTAAATCAGGGGGCCGGAAACACCATATATTTT
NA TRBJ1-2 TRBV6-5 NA CASTDPNYGYTF TGTGCCAGCACCGATCCTAACTATGGCTACACCTTC
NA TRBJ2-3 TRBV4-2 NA CASSPTRGPTDTQYF TGTGCCAGCAGTCCGACGAGGGGCCCCACAGATACGCAGTATTTT
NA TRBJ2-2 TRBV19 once CASQSGMGVRGELFF TGTGCCAGCCAATCCGGCATGGGGGTACGGGGGGAGCTGTTTTTT
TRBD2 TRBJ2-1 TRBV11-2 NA CASSHLAGGKYNEQFF TGTGCCAGCAGCCATTTAGCGGGAGGGAAGTACAATGAGCAGTTCTTC
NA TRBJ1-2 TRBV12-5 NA CASGSTIRDNYYGYTF TGTGCTAGTGGTTCGACTATCCGGGACAACTACTATGGCTACACCTTC
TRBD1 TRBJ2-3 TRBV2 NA CASSDRDRGTDTQYF TGTGCCAGCAGCGACCGGGACAGGGGCACAGATACGCAGTATTTT